A single T cell receptor beta chain is shown here with its context. Its antigen remains unknown. CDR1 and CDR2 (germline): PRHDT, FYEKMQ (reference sequence). The CDR3 is 14 amino acids. Trimming took off 7 bases at V and 1 base at J, with 10 bases between the two ends. This record belongs to a study of vaccination effects on CD4 cells after COVID-19. Study-wide results and caveats: In vaccinees who were healthy, merely 1 out of 255 vaccine-induced clones cross-reacted with common cold coronaviruses. Marked clonal contraction of infection- and vaccine-induced clones was seen late after vaccination.

Within the ViraFEST assay, antigen-specific CD4+ T cells underwent expansion with viral peptide pools prior to sequencing. With roughly 9 days of culture completed, CD4+ T cells were isolated. Recipients of the vaccine had no prior SARS-CoV-2 infection and negative nucleocapsid antibodies. The authors replaced half the medium with IL-2 medium on days 3 and 7. TCRdb's copy holds only in-frame clones and misses some; the assay was immunoSEQ multiplex PCR. The profile shows roughly 35,000 clones, about three quarters of them singletons. Material: CD4+ T cells from PBMCs cultured with HCoV-OC43 spike peptides, obtained before COVID-19 vaccination. Sample subset: HCoV-OC43 spike overlapping peptide pool stimulation. This chain joins TRBV13 and TRBJ2-2; D not resolved. The source of this sequence is a human donor who received a COVID-19 vaccine. The CDR3 DNA reads as TGTGCCAGCATGGCGGAGAAGAACACCGGGGAGCTGTTTTTT. This sequence encodes CASMAEKNTGELFF.